The present T cell receptor (beta chain) was sequenced within a study of T-cell reconstitution after alpha-beta-depleted transplantation in children. Study-wide points: Several hundred expanded graft clones reportedly gave rise to the alpha-beta T cells present about two months after transplant.

TCRbeta library preparation incorporated unique molecular identifiers. TCRdb re-analysed the PCR reads in MiXCR, keeping a single row per CDR3 protein. The sample consists of tens of thousands of distinct CDR3 sequences, approximately 46% of them appearing once. CDR3 size: 15 residues. V was pared by 6 bases and J by 7 bases, with 13 bases of the junction left unmatched. The germline V gene has CDR1 DFQATT and CDR2 SNEGSKA (reference sequence). In the case of this clonotype: Its antigen is not known.

This sample comprised PBMCs, mostly from graft donor cells, obtained 360 days after TCRalphabeta/CD19-depleted stem cell transplant. The receptor's source is a male patient aged 10-17 years who had a stem cell transplant for acute lymphoblastic leukemia, so the T cells may come from the graft donor. The chain links TRBV20-1 to TRBJ2-1; 9 positions match TRBD2. The CDR3 protein is CSALVGSGGGNEQFF. Here the CDR3 DNA reads TGCAGTGCCCTCGTCGGTAGCGGGGGTGGGAATGAGCAGTTCTTC.